Presented here are 32 T cell receptor beta chains from one specimen sequenced in a study of cytomegalovirus exposure and HLA in healthy donors. Libraries were prepared by immunoSEQ multiplex PCR; TCRdb keeps only in-frame clonotypes and omits some of them. The data show over 150,000 clones, 86% seen once. Sample: PBMCs. The receptors here all came from a man younger than 35 in good health and CMV-seropositive.

This clone was counted a few times. The genes are TRBV5-5 and TRBJ2-7; 9 nucleotides match TRBD2. The CDR3 covers 14 residues. The J segment lost 6 bases and the V segment lost 4 bases, leaving 8 bases of the junction unmatched. Germline values: CDR1 SGHKS, CDR2 YYEKEE (reference sequence). The DNA of the CDR3 is TGTGCCAGCAGCACCTCCGGGACTAGCTCCGAGCAGTACTTC. Its translation is CASSTSGTSSEQYF.

The chain combines TRBV7-2 with TRBJ1-3, with no clear D. CDR3 length: 15 residues. Trimming removed 3 bases from V and 4 bases from J, with 13 bases in between. Germline lookup yields CDR1 SGHTA and CDR2 FQGNSA. DNA of the CDR3: TGTGCCAGCAGCTTCCTCGGGGAGGGCGGAAACACCATATATTTT. Translating gives CASSFLGEGGNTIYF.

The chain is built from TRBV6-7 and TRBJ2-1, with TRBD2 matching 12 bases. TRBV6-7 is flagged as an ORF with uncertain function. J gave up 0 bases and V 2 bases, and 8 bases lay outside the gene matches. The CDR3 spans 19 residues. CDR3 sequence: CASSYTGTSGPSSYNEQFF. CDR3 DNA: TGTGCCAGCAGTTACACGGGGACTAGCGGGCCAAGCTCCTACAATGAGCAGTTCTTC.

The chain links TRBV2 to TRBJ1-5; 8 positions agree with TRBD1. The germline V gene encodes CDR1 SNHLY and CDR2 FYNNEI. CDR3 size: 14 residues. V gave up 6 bases and J gave up 4 bases; unmatched junction bases: 5. This chain's CDR3 is CASRDRVGNQPQHF. In DNA, the CDR3 is TGTGCCAGCAGGGACAGGGTGGGGAATCAGCCCCAGCATTTT. The whole variable domain, filled in from reference TRBV2 and TRBJ1-5, reads EPEVTQTPSHQVTQMGQEVILRCVPISNHLYFYWYRQILGQKVEFLVSFYNNEISEKSEIFDDQFSVERPDGSNFTLKIRSTKLEDSAMYFCASRDRVGNQPQHFGDGTRLSIL.

V usage is TRBV5-1 and J usage is TRBJ2-7; weak D call: TRBD1 (6 bases). Looked up from germline, CDR1 is SGHRS and CDR2 is YFSETQ. CDR3 length equals 15 residues. Trimming pared 2 bases from V and 4 bases from J, leaving 16 bases between. CDR3 DNA sequence: TGCGCCAGCAGCTTTACCACGGGACAACAATACGAGCAGTACTTC. Its protein product is CASSFTTGQQYEQYF.

The J gene is TRBJ2-7, the V gene TRBV2; 7 positions agree with TRBD1. CDR1 and CDR2 from the germline V gene are SNHLY and FYNNEI. The CDR3 length is 13 residues. V trimming: 4 bases; J trimming: 6 bases; junction bases outside the gene matches: 6. The CDR3 here is CASSGRQGGEQYF. The CDR3 region has the DNA TGTGCCAGCAGTGGAAGACAGGGCGGCGAGCAGTACTTC.

The chain employs TRBV7-8 and TRBJ1-1, with D possibly being TRBD1 (5 bases). This CDR3 is 14 amino acids long. The germline CDR1 and CDR2 sequences are SGHVS and FQNEAQ. The ends were cut back, 2 bases at V and 5 bases at J, with 12 bases in the middle. The CDR3 DNA reads TGTGCCAGCAGCTTACCAGGGTCGAGGACTGAAGCTTTCTTT. Translated: CASSLPGSRTEAFF.

The chain joins TRBV4-3 to TRBJ2-3; a weak D match, TRBD2 (5 bases). With 0 bases removed from V and 1 base from J, the gap between germline ends came to 11 bases. The germline gives CDR1 LGHNA, CDR2 YSLEER. The CDR3 is 16 amino acids. Here the CDR3 DNA reads TGCGCCAGCAGCCAAGATCCGAACGGGGGCACAGATACGCAGTATTTT. This codes for CASSQDPNGGTDTQYF.

This sequence joins TRBV5-1 and TRBJ2-1; TRBD2 matches at 13 bases. Germline-derived CDR1 and CDR2 are SGHRS and YFSETQ. V shed 6 bases and J 9 bases; nucleotides not matched to a gene: 3. The CDR3 is 13 amino acids. Here the CDR3 reads CASIGLAGAEQFF. CDR3 nucleotide sequence: TGCGCCAGCATCGGACTAGCGGGAGCTGAGCAGTTCTTC. The whole variable domain, filled in from reference TRBV5-1 and TRBJ2-1, reads KAGVTQTPRYLIKTRGQQVTLSCSPISGHRSVSWYQQTPGQGLQFLFEYFSETQRNKGNFPGRFSGRQFSNSRSEMNVSTLELGDSALYLCASIGLAGAEQFFGPGTRLTVL.

The chain has TRBV19 and TRBJ2-7; TRBD1 matches at 7 bases. CDR3 length: 15 amino acids. V shed 5 bases and J 0 bases; nucleotides not matched to a gene: 7. Per the germline V gene, CDR1 is LNHDA and CDR2 is SQIVND (reference sequence). The CDR3 DNA sequence: TGTGCCAGTAGTCCAGGACAGGTGAGCTCCTACGAGCAGTACTTC. Encoded protein: CASSPGQVSSYEQYF. The full variable domain, rest sourced from reference TRBV19 and TRBJ2-7, is DGGITQSPKYLFRKEGQNVTLSCEQNLNHDAMYWYRQDPGQGLRLIYYSQIVNDFQKGDIAEGYSVSREKKESFPLTVTSAQKNPTAFYLCASSPGQVSSYEQYFGPGTRLTVT.

The rearrangement joins TRBV4-3 to TRBJ2-5; possible D gene TRBD2, 5 bases. This CDR3 has 15 amino acids. V lost 0 bases and J 1 base, leaving 9 bases between the germline ends. From germline, CDR1 is LGHNA and CDR2 YSLEER. The CDR3 DNA reads TGCGCCAGCAGCCAAGACGAGGGCTTCCAAGAGACCCAGTACTTC. Translating gives CASSQDEGFQETQYF.

The chain carries TRBV18 and TRBJ1-1; D possibly corresponds to TRBD1 (6 bases). CDR1 and CDR2 from the germline V gene are KGHSH and LQKENI. Between the trimmed V and J ends, which lost 3 bases and 4 bases, there was a span of 15 bases. The CDR3 has 15 amino acids. CDR3 residues: CASSPTGNRGTEAFF. For the CDR3, the DNA is TGTGCCAGCTCACCTACAGGGAATCGAGGCACTGAAGCTTTCTTT.

V usage is TRBV6-1 and J usage is TRBJ1-2; no reliable D call. V lost 1 base and J lost 4, with 7 bases in between. The CDR3 spans 13 residues. Germline V lookup: CDR1 MNHNS, CDR2 SASEGT. CDR3 nucleotide sequence: TGTGCCAGCAGTGAAGTGGCAGGCTATGGCTACACCTTC. This codes for CASSEVAGYGYTF.

Only a few counts were recorded for this clone. The V call is TRBV6-1, the J call TRBJ2-7; the D gene is possibly TRBD2 (6 bases). Germline V gene data show CDR1 as MNHNS and CDR2 as SASEGT. The CDR3 is 13 amino acids. Trimming removed 8 bases from V and 0 bases from J, with 11 bases in between. The CDR3 region has the DNA TGTGCCAGCCAGGCGGGGAGCTCCTACGAGCAGTACTTC. It specifies CASQAGSSYEQYF.

V gene TRBV13 combines with J gene TRBJ1-4; D may be TRBD1 (6 bases). This CDR3 is built from 17 residues. The germline V gene has CDR1 PRHDT and CDR2 FYEKMQ (reference sequence). Trimming removed 5 bases at V and 8 bases at J, with 24 bases between. This CDR3 reads CASSLYRGGAREEKLFF. CDR3 in DNA: TGTGCCAGCAGCCTTTATAGGGGGGGGGCCCGAGAGGAAAAACTGTTTTTT.

The V and J genes are TRBV18 and TRBJ1-5; D may be TRBD1 (5 bases). CDR1 is KGHSH, CDR2 LQKENI, per germline. V shed 5 bases and J shed 6 bases, with 14 bases lying between them. There are 14 residues in the CDR3. CDR3 sequence: CASSFQGIGQPQHF. The CDR3 DNA is TGTGCCAGCTCATTTCAGGGAATTGGTCAGCCCCAGCATTTT.

This sequence joins TRBV29-1 and TRBJ2-2; 8 bases align to TRBD2. With 5 bases clipped from V and 6 bases from J, the junction kept 8 bases outside the gene matches. There are 14 residues in the CDR3. The V gene's germline CDR1 is SQVTM and CDR2 ANQGSEA. CDR3 region: CSVRYGRGAGELFF. CDR3 nucleotides: TGCAGCGTTCGGTACGGGAGGGGCGCCGGGGAGCTGTTTTTT.

The chain combines TRBV5-8 with TRBJ1-2; perhaps TRBD1 as D (6 bases). This CDR3 has 11 residues. Trimming pared 2 bases from V and 12 bases from J, leaving 11 bases between. CDR1 is SGHTS, CDR2 YDEGEE, per germline. Here the CDR3 reads CASSFRGAHTF. CDR3 in DNA: TGTGCCAGCAGCTTCAGGGGAGCTCACACCTTC.

This clone was observed a handful of times. The J gene is TRBJ1-6, the V gene TRBV7-8; the D gene is possibly TRBD1 (5 bases). Germline CDR1 is SGHVS and CDR2 is FQNEAQ. Trimming took 1 base from V and 7 from J, leaving 11 bases between them. This CDR3 spans 15 amino acids. CDR3 sequence: CASSLVGRGNSPLHF. CDR3 sequence (DNA): TGTGCCAGCAGCTTAGTCGGTCGGGGGAATTCACCCCTCCACTTT.

For the CDR3, the DNA is TGTGCCAGCAGTTACTCGGGACTCCTCAATGAGCAGTTCTTC. Its translation: CASSYSGLLNEQFF. The rearrangement joins TRBV6-6 to TRBJ2-1, with D perhaps TRBD2 (6 bases). Deletions cut 0 bases from V and 6 bases from J, with 9 bases between. CDR1 is MNHNY and CDR2 is SVGAGI in the germline V gene (reference sequence). The CDR3 contains 14 residues.

The CDR3 sequence is CASSERRWESGNTIYF. CDR3 nucleotide sequence: TGTGCCAGCAGTGAACGTAGGTGGGAGTCTGGAAACACCATATATTTT. The chain uses TRBV2 and TRBJ1-3, with D unclear. CDR1 is SNHLY and CDR2 is FYNNEI in the germline V gene. V was trimmed by 2 bases and J by 1 base, leaving 12 bases between them. The CDR3 runs 16 residues.

The chain employs TRBV4-1 and TRBJ1-3; no firm D call. The CDR3 covers 16 residues. The germline V and J ends were trimmed by 0 bases and 5 bases, with 14 bases remaining between them. Germline V CDR1 and CDR2: MGHRA, YSYEKL. CDR3 residues: CASSQDDGQYRNTIYF. DNA of the CDR3: TGCGCCAGCAGCCAAGATGATGGGCAGTACAGAAACACCATATATTTT.

The rearrangement joins TRBV7-3 to TRBJ1-1, with D tentatively TRBD1 (6 bases). The CDR3 is 14 amino acids. Germline V gene sequence: CDR1 SGHTA, CDR2 FQGTGA. V shed 1 base and J shed 1 base, with 7 bases lying between them. CDR3 region: CASSLSRGNTEAFF. For the CDR3, the DNA is TGTGCCAGCAGCTTAAGCAGGGGGAACACTGAAGCTTTCTTT.

This clone was counted once. This chain uses TRBV5-4 with TRBJ2-7, with a possible D match to TRBD2 (6 bases). Germline V gives CDR1 SGHNT, CDR2 YYREEE (reference sequence). V gave up 4 bases and J gave up 5 bases, with 16 bases separating them. The CDR3 contains 14 residues. Written as DNA, the CDR3 is TGTGCCAGCAGCCCGCTGGGGGGTAGCAACGAGCAGTACTTC. Translation gives CASSPLGGSNEQYF.

V and J are TRBV15 and TRBJ2-1; TRBD2 matches 8 bases. With 3 bases clipped from V and 4 bases from J, the junction kept 8 bases outside the gene matches. The CDR3 loop spans 16 amino acids. Germline CDR1 LNHNV, CDR2 YYDKDF (reference sequence). This CDR3 is CATSSAGRGAYNEQFF. The CDR3 DNA sequence: TGTGCCACCAGCAGCGCAGGGCGGGGGGCATACAATGAGCAGTTCTTC. The entire variable domain, with the rest obtained from reference TRBV15 and TRBJ2-1, is as follows: DAMVIQNPRYQVTQFGKPVTLSCSQTLNHNVMYWYQQKSSQAPKLLFHYYDKDFNNEADTPDNFQSRRPNTSFCFLDIRSPGLGDTAMYLCATSSAGRGAYNEQFFGPGTRLTVL.

The rearrangement links TRBV19 to TRBJ2-6; a possible D gene is TRBD1 (5 bases). Germline CDR1 is LNHDA and CDR2 is SQIVND (reference sequence). The CDR3 extends over 14 amino acids. Trimming removed 9 bases at V and 1 base at J, with 10 bases between. The chain's CDR3 is CASQRQSGANVLTF. CDR3 nucleotide sequence: TGTGCCAGCCAAAGACAGTCTGGGGCCAACGTCCTGACTTTC.

The chain employs TRBV5-1 and TRBJ2-7, with TRBD2 matching 10 bases. This CDR3 is built from 15 residues. Germline V CDR1 and CDR2: SGHRS, YFSETQ. The V segment lost 0 bases and the J segment 3 bases; nucleotides outside the gene matches: 3. CDR3 DNA sequence: TGCGCCAGCAGCTTGGCTAGCGGGAGTTTCTACGAGCAGTACTTC. It encodes CASSLASGSFYEQYF.

This chain uses TRBV27 with TRBJ2-2, with D unclear. The germline gives CDR1 MNHEY, CDR2 SMNVEV (reference sequence). CDR3 length: 15 residues. Trimming removed 4 bases at V and 1 base at J, with 10 bases between. Written as DNA, the CDR3 is TGTGCCAGCAGTTATAAACTTCTGAACACCGGGGAGCTGTTTTTT. This translates into CASSYKLLNTGELFF.

The chain couples TRBV27 to TRBJ2-4, with 10 nucleotides matching TRBD1. Germline V gene data show CDR1 as MNHEY and CDR2 as SMNVEV (reference sequence). After removal of 7 bases from V and 2 bases from J, the junction contained 14 bases not matched to a gene. The CDR3 length is 18 residues. Written as DNA, the CDR3 is TGTGCCAGCAATCCGGGACAGGGGATGAAGCTAACCAAAAACATTCAGTACTTC. Its translation: CASNPGQGMKLTKNIQYF.

The CDR3 nucleotides are TGTGCCAGCAGCGTAGATCCCGGGGTGCAAGAGACCCAGTACTTC. It is translated as CASSVDPGVQETQYF. The chain employs TRBV9 and TRBJ2-5; D might be TRBD2 (5 bases). Trimming took 0 bases from V and 2 from J, leaving 11 bases between them. This CDR3 region has 15 residues. CDR1 SGDLS and CDR2 YYNGEE come from the germline V gene.

This clone was recorded once. The genes are TRBV5-1 and TRBJ1-2; 11 nucleotides agree with TRBD1. V dropped 4 bases and J dropped 4; count of bases not matched to a gene: 6. CDR3 size: 15 residues. Germline V gene lookup returns CDR1 SGHRS and CDR2 YFSETQ. For the CDR3, the DNA is TGCGCCAGCAGCACCCGGACAGGGGGCGGCTATGGCTACACCTTC. This sequence encodes CASSTRTGGGYGYTF.

This clone was counted once. The junction differs from germline at one of its ends, possibly a read error. V is TRBV19 and J is TRBJ2-1; 8 bases map to TRBD2. The CDR3 has 17 amino acids. Germline V CDR1 and CDR2: LNHDA, SQIVND (reference sequence). CDR3 DNA: TGTGCCAGTAGTCTAGAGGGCGGGAGGAGCTCCTACAATGAGCAGTTCTTC. This sequence encodes CASSLEGGRSSYNEQFF.